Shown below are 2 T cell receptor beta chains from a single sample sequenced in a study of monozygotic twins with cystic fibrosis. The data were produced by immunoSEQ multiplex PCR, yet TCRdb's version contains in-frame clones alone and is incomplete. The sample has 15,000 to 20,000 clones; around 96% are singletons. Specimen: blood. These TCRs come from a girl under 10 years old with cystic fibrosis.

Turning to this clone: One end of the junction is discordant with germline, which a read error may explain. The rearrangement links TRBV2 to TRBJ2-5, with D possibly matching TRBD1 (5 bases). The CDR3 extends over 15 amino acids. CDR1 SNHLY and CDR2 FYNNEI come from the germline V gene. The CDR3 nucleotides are TGTGCCAGCAGGGAAGCTAGTCGGTCCCAAGGGGCCCAGTACTTC. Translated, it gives CASREASRSQGAQYF.

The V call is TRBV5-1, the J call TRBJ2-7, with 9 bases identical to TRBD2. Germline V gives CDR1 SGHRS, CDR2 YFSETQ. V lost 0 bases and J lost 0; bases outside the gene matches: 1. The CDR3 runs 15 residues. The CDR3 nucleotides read TGCGCCAGCAGCTTGGTAGCGGGGGCCTCCTACGAGCAGTACTTC. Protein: CASSLVAGASYEQYF.